This TCR beta chain is drawn from a study of blood T cell repertoires in COVID-19. Germline CDR1 and CDR2: KGHDR and SFDVKD. The CDR3 runs 14 residues. Trimming took off 9 bases at V and 2 bases at J, with 16 bases between the two ends. Only in-frame clones appear in the TCRdb table, and some are missing; sequencing was by immunoSEQ multiplex PCR. The sample lists about 59,000 clones, approximately 83% occurring once. Material for sequencing was peripheral blood. The chain carries TRBV24-1 and TRBJ2-7; D gene uncertain. The TCR was taken from an elderly woman with acute or convalescent COVID-19. The CDR3 sequence: CATPGRLAPYEQYF. The CDR3 DNA follows: TGTGCCACCCCCGGTAGGTTAGCTCCCTACGAGCAGTACTTC.